Given below is one TCR beta chain in context. This record belongs to a study of blood T cell repertoires in COVID-19. Looking at the study overall: Acute and convalescent COVID-19 specimens originated in the United States, Italy and Spain. PBMCs, B-cell-depleted T cells, or T cells provided the cDNA or gDNA that made up the material.

Authors' analysis steps: Amplification of reference gene primers was used by the study to estimate nucleated cell counts. Profiling relied on immunoSEQ multiplex PCR, and the TCRdb table lists in-frame clones only, not all of them. Clone size and the V and J calls come from that table; the DNA yielded D and trimming. The sample comprises about 160,000 clones, approximately 83% of which are singletons, and roughly 3.5% rests with the top ten. Trimming removed 6 bases at V and 4 bases at J, with 21 bases between. The CDR3 sequence is 16 residues long. From germline, CDR1 is LNHDA and CDR2 SQIVND (reference sequence).

The clonotype was recovered from a man between 65 and 85 years old with acute or convalescent COVID-19. The sequencing input was peripheral blood. The chain recombines TRBV19 with TRBJ1-2; tentative D call: TRBD1 (5 bases). The CDR3 region has the DNA TGTGCCAGTAGATATTCCGCTTCAGGGTCGGGCTATGGCTACACCTTC. It specifies CASRYSASGSGYGYTF.